This TCR beta chain was retrieved from a study of CD8 T cells in ankylosing spondylitis. Overall study results and limits: What appeared characteristic of ankylosing spondylitis blood was a TCR beta motif of seven to nine highly homologous variants.

One entry per CDR3 protein results from TCRdb running MiXCR on the 5' RACE reads. The data show 670,000 or so distinct CDR3 sequences, 15% to 20% seen once. Concerning this clonotype: Its antigen is not known.

V was pared by 5 bases and J by 4 bases, with 4 bases of the junction left unmatched. The CDR3 loop spans 15 amino acids. Germline-derived CDR1 and CDR2 are MNHNS and SASEGT. This clonotype was sampled from a male donor with ankylosing spondylitis. Sequenced material: blood, either unsorted or a sorted T cell fraction (not recorded which). This sequence joins TRBV6-1 and TRBJ1-6; 8 bases match TRBD1. The CDR3, as DNA: TGTGCCAGCAGTCGTTGGACAGGGTATAATTCACCCCTCCACTTT. Translated: CASSRWTGYNSPLHF.